The 26 T cell receptor beta chains presented below share a single source sample, sequenced in a study of blood T cell repertoires in COVID-19. Method: immunoSEQ multiplex PCR; TCRdb's copy keeps in-frame clones and lacks some. Here the sample spans 150,000 to 200,000 clones, 86% being singletons. The sample was PBMCs or T cells enriched from blood (not recorded which). Receptors were obtained from a woman in her twenties or thirties who had recovered from COVID-19.

The chain joins TRBV3-1 (or the pseudogene TRBV3-2) to TRBJ2-1; 10 positions match TRBD2. Looked up from germline, CDR1 is LGHDT and CDR2 is YNNKEL (reference sequence). V trimming: 4 bases; J trimming: 0 bases; junction bases outside the gene matches: 9. This CDR3 is 18 amino acids long. The chain's CDR3 is CASSPSGLAVSSYNEQFF. The CDR3 region has the DNA TGTGCCAGCAGCCCCTCCGGACTAGCGGTCAGCTCCTACAATGAGCAGTTCTTC.

This clone was observed a few times. The chain combines TRBV2 with TRBJ1-2, with TRBD1 matching 9 bases. The CDR3 extends over 15 amino acids. The germline gives CDR1 SNHLY, CDR2 FYNNEI. Losses at the gene ends were 7 bases for V and 5 bases for J; bases not matched to a gene: 11. The CDR3 DNA reads TGTGCCAGCATTCCGGGACAGGGCATATTGTATGGCTACACCTTC. It yields the protein CASIPGQGILYGYTF.

The chain joins TRBV7-6 to TRBJ2-1; 7 bases align to TRBD2. V lost 4 bases, J lost 6 bases, and 9 bases stayed unmatched. Per germline, CDR1 SGHVS and CDR2 FNYEAQ. The length of the CDR3 is 15 residues. The CDR3 here is CASSSPSGGVNEQFF. The CDR3, as DNA: TGTGCCAGCAGCTCCCCGTCGGGAGGCGTCAATGAGCAGTTCTTC.

The chain employs TRBV28 and TRBJ1-5, with D possibly matching TRBD1 (6 bases). The germline CDR1 and CDR2 sequences are MDHEN and SYDVKM. The CDR3 has 16 amino acids. V gave up 6 bases and J gave up 1 base, with 16 bases separating them. As DNA, the CDR3 is TGTGCCAGCAGCGGGGACATCCGGGGAAGCAATCAGCCCCAGCATTTT. Its protein product is CASSGDIRGSNQPQHF.

The chain couples TRBV7-9 to TRBJ2-5, with 13 bases that match TRBD2. V lost 5 bases, J lost 5 bases, and 8 bases stayed unmatched. The germline V gene has CDR1 SEHNR and CDR2 FQNEAQ (reference sequence). CDR3 length: 16 residues. CDR3 sequence (DNA): TGTGCCAGCAGCAGAGCCGGGACTAGCGGGACGGAGACCCAGTACTTC. It specifies CASSRAGTSGTETQYF.

The chain uses TRBV7-3 and TRBJ1-1, with TRBD1 matching 7 bases. After removal of 2 bases from V and 2 bases from J, the junction contained 5 bases not matched to a gene. The CDR3 totals 15 residues. From germline, CDR1 is SGHTA and CDR2 FQGTGA. CDR3 nucleotides: TGTGCCAGCAGCTTAGCAGGGGGAGTAAACACTGAAGCTTTCTTT. It translates to CASSLAGGVNTEAFF.

The chain combines TRBV2 with TRBJ1-6, with 8 nucleotides matching TRBD1. Per the germline V gene, CDR1 is SNHLY and CDR2 is FYNNEI. J gave up 10 bases and V 6 bases, and 8 bases lay outside the gene matches. The length of the CDR3 is 14 residues. The CDR3 DNA is TGTGCCAGCAGCCTACAGGGGGTAGGGTCACCCCTCCACTTT. Translating it yields CASSLQGVGSPLHF.

V is TRBV5-1 and J is TRBJ2-5; D gene uncertain. The CDR3 extends over 15 amino acids. The ends were cut back, 4 bases at V and 3 bases at J, with 16 bases in the middle. Germline values: CDR1 SGHRS, CDR2 YFSETQ. The chain's CDR3 is CASSPGRLREETQYF. Here the CDR3 DNA reads TGCGCCAGCAGCCCCGGCCGTTTACGGGAAGAGACCCAGTACTTC.

The chain links TRBV27 to TRBJ2-5, with a tentative D call TRBD1 (6 bases). Trimming cost V 1 base and J 5 bases, with 11 bases left between them. CDR1 and CDR2 (germline): MNHEY, SMNVEV (reference sequence). The CDR3 is 14 amino acids. CDR3 in amino acids: CASSLLQGAETQYF. The CDR3 DNA follows: TGTGCCAGCAGTTTATTACAGGGTGCCGAGACCCAGTACTTC.

This rearrangement joins TRBV18 to TRBJ1-1; TRBD1 might be the D (6 bases). This CDR3 contains 14 residues. Germline values: CDR1 KGHSH, CDR2 LQKENI. V gave up 4 bases and J gave up 4 bases, with 13 bases separating them. The CDR3 DNA follows: TGTGCCAGCTCACAAAAGGACAGACCCACTGAAGCTTTCTTT. Translated, it gives CASSQKDRPTEAFF.

V is TRBV7-9 and J is TRBJ2-1; TRBD2 aligns across 10 bases. This CDR3 comprises 14 residues. Germline values: CDR1 SEHNR, CDR2 FQNEAQ (reference sequence). V lost 3 bases, J lost 15 bases, and 11 bases stayed unmatched. In DNA form, the CDR3 reads TGTGCCAGCAGCTTCCTCCTCGGACTAGCGGTTCTGTTCTTC. Protein: CASSFLLGLAVLFF.

The chain combines TRBV30 with TRBJ1-6; 9 bases match TRBD1. Germline V CDR1 and CDR2: GTSNPN, SVGIG (reference sequence). The J segment lost 7 bases and the V segment lost 2 bases, leaving 9 bases of the junction unmatched. The CDR3 runs to 16 residues. The CDR3 loop reads CAWSTFGTGKNSPLHF. CDR3 DNA: TGTGCCTGGAGTACATTCGGGACAGGGAAGAATTCACCCCTCCACTTT.

J is TRBJ2-7 and V is TRBV27, with a tentative D call TRBD1 (5 bases). This CDR3 is built from 11 residues. V lost 5 bases and J lost 5, with 7 bases in between. Germline values: CDR1 MNHEY, CDR2 SMNVEV (reference sequence). The CDR3 region has the DNA TGTGCCAGCAGTCCGGACAACGAGCAGTACTTC. This encodes CASSPDNEQYF.

The chain carries TRBV27 and TRBJ1-6, with D hard to call. Germline-derived CDR1 and CDR2 are MNHEY and SMNVEV (reference sequence). The CDR3 extends over 14 amino acids. Between the trimmed V and J ends, which lost 2 bases and 8 bases, there was a span of 10 bases. In nucleotides, the CDR3 is TGTGCCAGCAGTTTAGTCAGAACCTATTCACCCCTCCACTTT. It translates to CASSLVRTYSPLHF.

The chain combines TRBV19 with TRBJ2-2; no clear D gene. The ends were cut back, 3 bases at V and 4 bases at J, with 9 bases in the middle. In germline, CDR1 is LNHDA, CDR2 SQIVND (reference sequence). This CDR3 has 14 amino acids. CDR3 in DNA: TGTGCCAGTAGTATGCAGGTTCTCACCGGGGAGCTGTTTTTT. It specifies CASSMQVLTGELFF. The full variable domain, with the rest looked up from reference TRBV19 and TRBJ2-2, is DGGITQSPKYLFRKEGQNVTLSCEQNLNHDAMYWYRQDPGQGLRLIYYSQIVNDFQKGDIAEGYSVSREKKESFPLTVTSAQKNPTAFYLCASSMQVLTGELFFGEGSRLTVL.

Concerning this clone: The identical CDR3 is also encoded by other nucleotide sequences in the sample. The V and J genes are TRBV7-9 and TRBJ1-2; 8 positions match TRBD1. The CDR3 is 14 amino acids. Germline V gene data show CDR1 as SEHNR and CDR2 as FQNEAQ (reference sequence). V gave up 1 base and J gave up 2 bases; unmatched junction bases: 0. The CDR3 loop is CASSLGTGNYGYTF. The CDR3 bases are TGTGCCAGCAGCTTAGGGACAGGGAACTATGGCTACACCTTC. Based on the CDR3 plus reference TRBV7-9 and TRBJ1-2, the full variable domain is DTGVSQNPRHKITKRGQNVTFRCDPISEHNRLYWYRQTLGQGPEFLTYFQNEAQLEKSRLLSDRFSAERPKGSFSTLEIQRTEQGDSAMYLCASSLGTGNYGYTFGSGTRLTVV.

This clone was picked up a small number of times. V and J are TRBV5-3 and TRBJ1-6; perhaps TRBD1 as D (5 bases). TRBV5-3 is treated as an ORF (open reading frame) with a function not yet certain. V was shortened by 1 base and J by 0 bases, with 11 bases between the two germline ends. The CDR3 consists of 17 residues. CDR3 amino acids: CARSLCGGSSYNSPLHF. CDR3 DNA sequence: TGTGCCAGAAGCTTGTGCGGGGGGAGCTCCTATAATTCACCCCTCCACTTT.

The chain is built from TRBV4-1 and TRBJ2-2; D ambiguous. The CDR3 sequence is 15 residues long. In germline, CDR1 is MGHRA, CDR2 YSYEKL. The germline V and J ends were trimmed by 3 bases and 3 bases, with 11 bases remaining between them. The DNA of the CDR3 is TGCGCCAGCAGCCACGCAGTCTTTGACACCGGGGAGCTGTTTTTT. Its translation: CASSHAVFDTGELFF.

The J gene is TRBJ2-5, the V gene TRBV4-1; 7 bases align to TRBD1. The CDR3 contains 17 residues. Per the germline V gene, CDR1 is MGHRA and CDR2 is YSYEKL. With V trimmed by 2 bases and J by 1 base, 10 bases remained unmatched. CDR3 loop: CASSQLRTGLRQETQYF. The CDR3 DNA reads TGCGCCAGCAGCCAACTCCGGACAGGTCTTCGCCAAGAGACCCAGTACTTC.

The chain joins TRBV19 to TRBJ2-7, with 9 bases aligning to TRBD1. The CDR3 is 15 residues long. Germline CDR1 and CDR2: LNHDA and SQIVND (reference sequence). The V and J ends lost 1 base and 6 bases, in that order; junction bases with no gene match: 7. The CDR3 coding sequence is TGTGCCAGTAGTATAGTACCCGGGACAGGGTCCGAGCAGTACTTC. It is translated as CASSIVPGTGSEQYF.

This rearrangement joins TRBV7-8 to TRBJ2-6; D unresolved. Germline-derived CDR1 and CDR2 are SGHVS and FQNEAQ. The length of the CDR3 is 15 residues. The ends were cut back, 1 base at V and 0 bases at J, with 4 bases in the middle. The DNA for the CDR3 is TGTGCCAGCAGCTTAGGCGCCTCTGGGGCCAACGTCCTGACTTTC. It yields the protein CASSLGASGANVLTF.

CDR3 loop: CATSRRQGNEQYF. CDR3 nucleotides: TGTGCCACCAGCAGAAGACAGGGGAACGAGCAGTACTTC. This chain joins TRBV15 and TRBJ2-7; 8 positions match TRBD1. Germline CDR1 and CDR2: LNHNV and YYDKDF (reference sequence). Trimming cost V 2 bases and J 5 bases; bases outside gene matches: 2. There are 13 residues in the CDR3.

The V and J genes are TRBV28 and TRBJ1-6, with D unresolved. This CDR3 has 17 residues. V gave up 3 bases and J gave up 0 bases, with 12 bases separating them. Germline V gives CDR1 MDHEN, CDR2 SYDVKM. In DNA, the CDR3 is TGTGCCAGCAGTTTCTTTATAGGGAGCTCCTATAATTCACCCCTCCACTTT. This codes for CASSFFIGSSYNSPLHF.

In DNA, the CDR3 is TGTGCCAGCAGTAATGGGCAGGGTAGTGGGGCCAACGTCCTGACTTTC. Its translation: CASSNGQGSGANVLTF. V gene TRBV28 combines with J gene TRBJ2-6, with D possibly TRBD1 on 5 matching bases. V dropped 5 bases and J dropped 3 bases, with 14 bases sitting between them. Germline V gene sequence: CDR1 MDHEN, CDR2 SYDVKM. The CDR3 is 16 residues long.

In this sample, this clone turned up a few times. CDR3 sequence: CASSLSRPSGGTDTQYF. The CDR3 nucleotides read TGCGCCAGCAGCTTGAGCCGGCCTAGCGGAGGCACAGATACGCAGTATTTT. V and J are TRBV5-1 and TRBJ2-3, with 7 bases lining up with TRBD2. The CDR3 covers 17 residues. Germline values: CDR1 SGHRS, CDR2 YFSETQ. V lost 1 base and J lost 1; bases outside the gene matches: 9.

V gene TRBV4-2 combines with J gene TRBJ1-6, with 8 positions matching TRBD1. Germline V gene data show CDR1 as LGHNA and CDR2 as YNFKEQ. The CDR3 is made up of 15 amino acids. Losses at the gene ends were 4 bases for V and 8 bases for J; bases not matched to a gene: 7. CDR3 in amino acids: CASSLETGEHSPLHF. In DNA form, the CDR3 reads TGTGCCAGCAGCCTCGAGACAGGGGAGCATTCACCCCTCCACTTT.